These 26 T cell receptor beta chains originate from one sample sequenced in a study of patients and donors after allogeneic stem cell transplantation. TCRdb re-analysed the RT-PCR reads in MiXCR, keeping a single row per CDR3 protein. The top ten clones hold approximately 5.9% of a sample with about 960,000 distinct CDR3 sequences, roughly 18% of them seen once. Material: blood, either unsorted or a sorted T cell fraction (not recorded which). These TCRs come from a human donor who was either an allogeneic HSCT recipient or a stem cell or donor lymphocyte infusion donor (not recorded which). It is not recorded whose cells these are; they may come from a transplant donor.

The table lists this clonotype with many counts. The V call is TRBV12-3 or TRBV12-4, the J call TRBJ2-7, with a possible D match to TRBD2 (6 bases). The V and J ends lost 2 bases and 1 base respectively, with 9 bases between them. This CDR3 has 14 residues. Written as DNA, the CDR3 is TGTGCCAGCAGTTTACTCGGAGGGTCCTACGAGCAGTACTTC. Translated: CASSLLGGSYEQYF.

This clonotype was seen ten or more times. This chain joins TRBV10-3 and TRBJ2-4; 9 bases match TRBD2. This CDR3 contains 16 residues. V was clipped by 2 bases and J by 6 bases; unmatched bases: 8. Germline CDR1 ENHRY, CDR2 SYGVKD. DNA for the CDR3: TGTGCCATCAGTGAGGGACTAGCGAAGGAGCGAAACATTCAGTACTTC. It is translated as CAISEGLAKERNIQYF.

The chain employs TRBV7-2 and TRBJ2-7; 7 positions match TRBD1. The V gene's germline CDR1 is SGHTA and CDR2 FQGNSA. This CDR3 has 15 amino acids. The junction had 8 bases not matched to a gene; V was cut back by 5 bases and J by 1 base. CDR3 bases: TGTGCCAGCAGCATACAGGGGCTAGTGTCCTACGAGCAGTACTTC. Translation: CASSIQGLVSYEQYF.

This clonotype was seen only a few times. V and J are TRBV5-6 and TRBJ2-1; 7 bases match TRBD1. Germline values: CDR1 SGHDT, CDR2 YYEEEE. The CDR3 contains 13 residues. The V and J ends lost 0 bases and 10 bases, in that order; junction bases with no gene match: 4. CDR3 region: CASSLGGTVEQFF. CDR3 DNA sequence: TGTGCCAGCAGCTTGGGTGGGACAGTAGAGCAGTTCTTC.

V gene TRBV7-8 combines with J gene TRBJ2-3, with a possible D match to TRBD2 (6 bases). Germline CDR1 is SGHVS and CDR2 is FQNEAQ. The CDR3 extends over 15 amino acids. V was pared by 2 bases and J by 5 bases, with 14 bases between. The CDR3 DNA is TGTGCCAGCAGCTTAAAGGGGACTGCAGGAGATACGCAGTATTTT. The encoded protein is CASSLKGTAGDTQYF.

The rearrangement uses TRBV7-8 and TRBJ2-3; 11 bases map to TRBD2. The CDR3 is 16 amino acids. J gave up 4 bases and V 3 bases, and 6 bases lay outside the gene matches. From germline, CDR1 is SGHVS and CDR2 FQNEAQ. CDR3 coding DNA: TGTGCCAGCAGCTTTAGCGGGGGGGCCGGCGCAGATACGCAGTATTTT. Amino acid sequence: CASSFSGGAGADTQYF.

V usage is TRBV30 and J usage is TRBJ1-1; D gene unclear. The germline gives CDR1 GTSNPN, CDR2 SVGIG (reference sequence). This CDR3 contains 13 residues. V was clipped by 3 bases and J by 1 base, with 9 bases between them. CDR3 protein: CAWRRGSNTEAFF. Here the CDR3 DNA reads TGTGCCTGGAGACGGGGATCGAACACTGAAGCTTTCTTT.

This clonotype was counted only a few times. V usage is TRBV18 and J usage is TRBJ1-5; TRBD1 is a possible D gene (5 bases). This CDR3 region has 13 residues. The V and J ends lost 3 bases and 8 bases respectively, with 11 bases between them. Germline V gene data show CDR1 as KGHSH and CDR2 as LQKENI. CDR3 protein: CASSPLRGEPQHF. In DNA form, the CDR3 reads TGTGCCAGCTCACCCCTACGGGGCGAGCCCCAGCATTTT.

In its sample, this clonotype was seen a few times. The gene calls are TRBV12-3 or TRBV12-4 and TRBJ2-3; 13 nucleotides agree with TRBD2. The CDR3 extends over 16 amino acids. J gave up 8 bases and V 6 bases, and 11 bases lay outside the gene matches. CDR3 residues: CASSKRGTSGARTQYF. CDR3 in DNA: TGTGCCAGCAGCAAAAGGGGGACTAGCGGGGCCCGTACGCAGTATTTT.

This chain connects TRBV7-9 to TRBJ2-5; TRBD2 matches 9 bases. The CDR3 sequence is 14 residues long. The germline gives CDR1 SEHNR, CDR2 FQNEAQ (reference sequence). V gave up 9 bases and J gave up 7 bases; unmatched junction bases: 12. The CDR3 protein is CASNAGGAPGTQYF. CDR3 in DNA: TGTGCCAGTAACGCGGGAGGGGCGCCAGGGACCCAGTACTTC.

There are a few counts of this clonotype. The gene calls are TRBV15 and TRBJ1-2; no reliable D call. Germline CDR1 reads LNHNV; CDR2 reads YYDKDF (reference sequence). The length of the CDR3 is 14 residues. Trimming left V 4 bases short and J 2 bases short, with 11 bases between. Written as DNA, the CDR3 is TGTGCCACCAGCATCCGAATCGGGAACTATGGCTACACCTTC. It yields the protein CATSIRIGNYGYTF.

This clonotype came up a few times. J is TRBJ2-3 and V is TRBV28, with TRBD2 matching 14 bases. The germline gives CDR1 MDHEN, CDR2 SYDVKM. This CDR3 has 16 residues. Trimming at V came to 5 bases and at J to 5 bases, leaving 6 bases not matched to a gene. The CDR3 bases are TGTGCCAGCAGTACTCGACTAGCGGGGGGGCTAGATACGCAGTATTTT. It specifies CASSTRLAGGLDTQYF.

This chain uses TRBV28 with TRBJ1-1; no firm D call. The CDR3 loop spans 13 amino acids. V lost 3 bases and J lost 6, with 11 bases in between. CDR1 is MDHEN and CDR2 is SYDVKM in the germline V gene. The CDR3, as DNA: TGTGCCAGCAGTTTTAGGGTTACCGCTGAAGCTTTCTTT. It translates to CASSFRVTAEAFF.

In its sample, this clonotype was seen a few times. This chain uses TRBV20-1 with TRBJ2-1; 10 bases agree with TRBD2. Germline CDR1 DFQATT, CDR2 SNEGSKA (reference sequence). The CDR3 is 13 amino acids. CDR3 sequence: CRVPGLARNEQFF. The CDR3 DNA follows: TGCAGGGTTCCGGGACTAGCGAGGAATGAGCAGTTCTTC.

This clonotype appeared a few times. The chain joins TRBV27 to TRBJ1-5; D is perhaps TRBD1 (6 bases). The CDR3 spans 15 residues. Trimming pared 6 bases from V and 4 bases from J, leaving 16 bases between. Looked up from germline, CDR1 is MNHEY and CDR2 is SMNVEV (reference sequence). The CDR3 reads CASRREQGRNQPQHF. The CDR3 DNA is TGTGCCAGCAGACGCGAACAGGGTCGGAATCAGCCCCAGCATTTT.

This chain joins TRBV6-1 and TRBJ2-7; 14 bases align to TRBD2. CDR1 is MNHNS, CDR2 SASEGT, per germline. The CDR3 runs to 16 residues. The junction had 7 bases not matched to a gene; V was cut back by 5 bases and J by 4 bases. CDR3 nucleotide sequence: TGTGCCAGCAGTCGGGGACTAGCGGGAGCGATTTACGAGCAGTACTTC. Encoded protein: CASSRGLAGAIYEQYF.

J is TRBJ2-5 and V is TRBV20-1; no reliable D call. CDR3 length: 14 residues. V was cut by 5 bases and J by 0 bases, with 13 bases left in between. Germline CDR1 is DFQATT and CDR2 is SNEGSKA (reference sequence). The CDR3 DNA sequence: TGCAGTGCTCGTTTGACCAAGTACCAAGAGACCCAGTACTTC. This codes for CSARLTKYQETQYF.

The V and J genes are TRBV7-9 and TRBJ2-2; 7 bases fit TRBD1. Germline assignment: CDR1 SEHNR and CDR2 FQNEAQ (reference sequence). V was clipped by 5 bases and J by 5 bases; unmatched bases: 11. The CDR3 has 16 residues. The CDR3 sequence: CASSPQRGLRTGELFF. For the CDR3, the DNA is TGTGCCAGCAGCCCCCAGAGGGGGCTTCGTACCGGGGAGCTGTTTTTT.

The V and J genes are TRBV15 and TRBJ2-1; perhaps D is TRBD1 or TRBD2 (5 bases each). CDR3 length equals 14 residues. Germline V gene sequence: CDR1 LNHNV, CDR2 YYDKDF (reference sequence). V dropped 8 bases and J dropped 5 bases, with 16 bases sitting between them. Written as DNA, the CDR3 is TGTGCCACCGGCCGGGACCAGAAACACAATGAGCAGTTCTTC. Its protein product is CATGRDQKHNEQFF. The entire variable domain, with the rest obtained from reference TRBV15 and TRBJ2-1, is as follows: DAMVIQNPRYQVTQFGKPVTLSCSQTLNHNVMYWYQQKSSQAPKLLFHYYDKDFNNEADTPDNFQSRRPNTSFCFLDIRSPGLGDTAMYLCATGRDQKHNEQFFGPGTRLTVL.

V gene TRBV25-1 combines with J gene TRBJ1-2; maybe TRBD1 (6 bases). The CDR3 has 13 amino acids. In germline, CDR1 is MGHDK, CDR2 SYGVNS. Deletions cut 8 bases from V and 1 base from J, with 11 bases between. The CDR3 DNA reads TGTGCCAGCTCAGGGGCCCTTAACTATGGCTACACCTTC. Its protein is CASSGALNYGYTF.

The CDR3 reads CASSLRLGEWWNTEAFF. CDR3 nucleotide sequence: TGTGCCAGCAGCTTAAGGCTAGGGGAGTGGTGGAACACTGAAGCTTTCTTT. This chain joins TRBV13 and TRBJ1-1; D possibly corresponds to TRBD1 (5 bases). The CDR3 contains 17 residues. Germline values: CDR1 PRHDT, CDR2 FYEKMQ (reference sequence). Deletions cut 2 bases from V and 1 base from J, with 17 bases between.

This clonotype was found a few times. This chain uses TRBV12-3 or TRBV12-4 with TRBJ1-2, with TRBD1 matching over 8 bases. Trimming took 2 bases from V and 6 from J; bases not matched to a gene: 11. The CDR3 is 16 residues long. This CDR3 is CASSLRGGQGGDGYTF. DNA of the CDR3: TGTGCCAGCAGTTTAAGGGGCGGACAGGGAGGGGATGGCTACACCTTC.

CDR3 nucleotides: TGTGCCAGCAGCATCAGGGGGGACTACAATGAGCAGTTCTTC. It yields the protein CASSIRGDYNEQFF. The chain joins TRBV4-2 to TRBJ2-1, with D possibly matching TRBD1 (7 bases). The germline gives CDR1 LGHNA, CDR2 YNFKEQ. V was clipped by 5 bases and J by 3 bases, with 11 bases between them. The CDR3 length is 14 residues.

This chain connects TRBV12-3 or TRBV12-4 to TRBJ1-2; D may be TRBD1 (6 bases). CDR3 length: 15 amino acids. Between the trimmed V and J ends, which lost 7 bases and 8 bases, there was a span of 23 bases. DNA of the CDR3: TGTGCCAGCACCTCCTATGCGGGGGGGCGAGGGGGCTACACCTTC. This codes for CASTSYAGGRGGYTF.

This clonotype was seen repeatedly, ten times or more. The chain employs TRBV5-1 and TRBJ2-1, with TRBD1 matching 10 bases. The length of the CDR3 is 13 residues. The germline gives CDR1 SGHRS, CDR2 YFSETQ. With 4 bases clipped from V and 8 bases from J, the junction kept 3 bases outside the gene matches. CDR3 bases: TGCGCCAGCAGCCTCGGGACAGGGGATGAGCAGTTCTTC. It specifies CASSLGTGDEQFF. Filled out from reference TRBV5-1 and TRBJ2-1, the complete variable domain reads KAGVTQTPRYLIKTRGQQVTLSCSPISGHRSVSWYQQTPGQGLQFLFEYFSETQRNKGNFPGRFSGRQFSNSRSEMNVSTLELGDSALYLCASSLGTGDEQFFGPGTRLTVL.

The gene calls are TRBV4-1 and TRBJ1-3; no clear D. The ends were cut back, 3 bases at V and 5 bases at J, with 11 bases in the middle. CDR3 size: 14 residues. Germline CDR1 is MGHRA and CDR2 is YSYEKL. CDR3 loop: CASSQTLSRNTIYF. The CDR3 DNA is TGCGCCAGCAGCCAGACGCTCAGTAGAAACACCATATATTTT.